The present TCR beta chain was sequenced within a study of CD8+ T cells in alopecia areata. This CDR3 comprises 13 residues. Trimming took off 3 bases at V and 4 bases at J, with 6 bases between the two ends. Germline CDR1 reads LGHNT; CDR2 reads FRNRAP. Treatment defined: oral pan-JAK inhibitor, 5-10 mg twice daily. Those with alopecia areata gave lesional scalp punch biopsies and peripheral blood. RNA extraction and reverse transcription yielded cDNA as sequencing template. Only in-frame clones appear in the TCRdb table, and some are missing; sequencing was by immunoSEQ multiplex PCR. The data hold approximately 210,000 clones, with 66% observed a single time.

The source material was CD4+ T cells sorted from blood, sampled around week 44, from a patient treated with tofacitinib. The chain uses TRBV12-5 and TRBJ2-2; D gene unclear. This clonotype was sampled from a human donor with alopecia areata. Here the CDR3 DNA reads TGTGCTAGTGGTTTTGTTGGCACCGGGGAGCTGTTTTTT. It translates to CASGFVGTGELFF.